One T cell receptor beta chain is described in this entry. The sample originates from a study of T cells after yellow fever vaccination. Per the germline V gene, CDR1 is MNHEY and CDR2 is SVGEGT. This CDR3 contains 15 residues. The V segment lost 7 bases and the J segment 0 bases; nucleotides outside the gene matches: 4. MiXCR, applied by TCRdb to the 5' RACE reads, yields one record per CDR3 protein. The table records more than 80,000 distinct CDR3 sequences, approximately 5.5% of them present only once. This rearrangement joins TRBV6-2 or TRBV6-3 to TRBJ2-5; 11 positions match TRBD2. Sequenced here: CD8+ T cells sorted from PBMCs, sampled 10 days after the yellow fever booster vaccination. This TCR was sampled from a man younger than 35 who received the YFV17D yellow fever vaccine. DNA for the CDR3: TGTGCCAGCACTGGGACTAGCGGAGACCAAGAGACCCAGTACTTC. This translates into CASTGTSGDQETQYF.